The T cell receptor (beta chain) under discussion was sequenced for a study of glioma-infiltrating T cells after dendritic cell vaccination. Study summary: Patients received three intradermal dendritic cell vaccine injections at biweekly intervals.

CDR3 size: 16 residues. The V end lost 7 bases, the J end lost 0 bases, and 17 bases lay between the germline ends. Per the germline V gene, CDR1 is SNHLY and CDR2 is FYNNEI. Blood PBMC samples: pre-vaccination, two weeks post third vaccination, and at tumor progression. Profiled with immunoSEQ multiplex PCR; TCRdb holds only in-frame clones, not every one. The sample has tens of thousands of clones, 81% seen once. The chain uses TRBV2 and TRBJ2-3; D perhaps matches TRBD1 (5 bases). The TCR originated in a human donor with glioblastoma. This sample comprised blood, obtained before dendritic cell vaccination. CDR3 nucleotides: TGTGCCAGCACCCTAAGTGGGGCCCTTAGCACAGATACGCAGTATTTT. Translation gives CASTLSGALSTDTQYF.